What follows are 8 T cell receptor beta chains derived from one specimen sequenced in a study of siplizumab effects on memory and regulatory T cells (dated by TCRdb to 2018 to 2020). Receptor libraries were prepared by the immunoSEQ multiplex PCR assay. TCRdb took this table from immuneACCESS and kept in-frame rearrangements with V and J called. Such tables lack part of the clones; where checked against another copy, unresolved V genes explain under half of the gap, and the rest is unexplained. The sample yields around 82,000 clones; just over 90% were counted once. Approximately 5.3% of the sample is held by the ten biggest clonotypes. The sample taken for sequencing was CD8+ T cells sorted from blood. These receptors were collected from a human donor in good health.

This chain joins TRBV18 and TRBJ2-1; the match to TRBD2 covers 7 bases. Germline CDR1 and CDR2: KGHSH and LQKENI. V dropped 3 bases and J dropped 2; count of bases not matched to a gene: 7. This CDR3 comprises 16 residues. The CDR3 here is CASSPSGTMTYNEQFF. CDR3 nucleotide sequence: TGTGCCAGCTCACCGTCCGGGACTATGACCTACAATGAGCAGTTCTTC. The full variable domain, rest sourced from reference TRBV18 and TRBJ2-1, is NAGVMQNPRHLVRRRGQEARLRCSPMKGHSHVYWYRQLPEEGLKFMVYLQKENIIDESGMPKERFSAEFPKEGPSILRIQQVVRGDSAAYFCASSPSGTMTYNEQFFGPGTRLTVL.

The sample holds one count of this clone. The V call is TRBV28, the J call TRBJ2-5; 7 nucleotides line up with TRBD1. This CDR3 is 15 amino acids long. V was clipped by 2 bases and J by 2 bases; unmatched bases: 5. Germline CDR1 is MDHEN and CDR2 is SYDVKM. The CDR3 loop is CASSLPRTGQETQYF. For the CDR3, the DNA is TGTGCCAGCAGTTTACCGAGGACAGGACAAGAGACCCAGTACTTC.

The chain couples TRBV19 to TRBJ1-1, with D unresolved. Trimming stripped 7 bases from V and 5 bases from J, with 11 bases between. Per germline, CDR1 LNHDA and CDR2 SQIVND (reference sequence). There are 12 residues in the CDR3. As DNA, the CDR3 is TGTGCCAGTATCTCGACCGGGACTGAAGCTTTCTTT. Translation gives CASISTGTEAFF.

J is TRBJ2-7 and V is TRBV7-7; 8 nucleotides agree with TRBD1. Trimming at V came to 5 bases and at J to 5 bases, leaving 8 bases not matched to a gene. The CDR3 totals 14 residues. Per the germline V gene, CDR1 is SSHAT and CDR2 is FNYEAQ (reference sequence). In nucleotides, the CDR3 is TGTGCCAGCAGCGTCCGACAGGGGATTGACGAGCAGTACTTC. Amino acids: CASSVRQGIDEQYF.

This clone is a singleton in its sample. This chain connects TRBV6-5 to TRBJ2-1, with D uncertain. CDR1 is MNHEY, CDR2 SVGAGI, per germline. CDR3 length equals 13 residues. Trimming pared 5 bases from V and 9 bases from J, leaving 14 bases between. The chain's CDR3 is CASSQIFGGEQFF. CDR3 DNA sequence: TGTGCCAGCAGTCAGATATTTGGCGGTGAGCAGTTCTTC.

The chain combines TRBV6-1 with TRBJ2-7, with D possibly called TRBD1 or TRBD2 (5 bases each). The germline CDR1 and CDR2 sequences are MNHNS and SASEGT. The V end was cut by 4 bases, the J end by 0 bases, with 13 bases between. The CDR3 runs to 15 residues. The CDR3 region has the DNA TGTGCCAGCAGTGTCGGGGCCTCCTCCTCCTACGAGCAGTACTTC. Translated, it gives CASSVGASSSYEQYF.

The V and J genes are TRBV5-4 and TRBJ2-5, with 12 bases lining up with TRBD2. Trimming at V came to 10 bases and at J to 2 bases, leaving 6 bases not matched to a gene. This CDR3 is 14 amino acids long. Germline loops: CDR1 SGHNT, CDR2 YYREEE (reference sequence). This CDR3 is CAGRLAGEQETQYF. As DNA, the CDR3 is TGTGCCGGAAGACTAGCGGGGGAGCAAGAGACCCAGTACTTC.

CDR3 in DNA: TGTGCCAGCAGCTTACAGTACGGAGACGAACAGCCCCAGCATTTT. It codes for CASSLQYGDEQPQHF. This chain uses TRBV7-9 with TRBJ1-5; D ambiguous. CDR3 length: 15 residues. V lost 2 bases and J lost 7, with 15 bases in between. Per germline, CDR1 SEHNR and CDR2 FQNEAQ (reference sequence). Together with reference TRBV7-9 and TRBJ1-5, the CDR3 gives the full variable domain: DTGVSQNPRHKITKRGQNVTFRCDPISEHNRLYWYRQTLGQGPEFLTYFQNEAQLEKSRLLSDRFSAERPKGSFSTLEIQRTEQGDSAMYLCASSLQYGDEQPQHFGDGTRLSIL.